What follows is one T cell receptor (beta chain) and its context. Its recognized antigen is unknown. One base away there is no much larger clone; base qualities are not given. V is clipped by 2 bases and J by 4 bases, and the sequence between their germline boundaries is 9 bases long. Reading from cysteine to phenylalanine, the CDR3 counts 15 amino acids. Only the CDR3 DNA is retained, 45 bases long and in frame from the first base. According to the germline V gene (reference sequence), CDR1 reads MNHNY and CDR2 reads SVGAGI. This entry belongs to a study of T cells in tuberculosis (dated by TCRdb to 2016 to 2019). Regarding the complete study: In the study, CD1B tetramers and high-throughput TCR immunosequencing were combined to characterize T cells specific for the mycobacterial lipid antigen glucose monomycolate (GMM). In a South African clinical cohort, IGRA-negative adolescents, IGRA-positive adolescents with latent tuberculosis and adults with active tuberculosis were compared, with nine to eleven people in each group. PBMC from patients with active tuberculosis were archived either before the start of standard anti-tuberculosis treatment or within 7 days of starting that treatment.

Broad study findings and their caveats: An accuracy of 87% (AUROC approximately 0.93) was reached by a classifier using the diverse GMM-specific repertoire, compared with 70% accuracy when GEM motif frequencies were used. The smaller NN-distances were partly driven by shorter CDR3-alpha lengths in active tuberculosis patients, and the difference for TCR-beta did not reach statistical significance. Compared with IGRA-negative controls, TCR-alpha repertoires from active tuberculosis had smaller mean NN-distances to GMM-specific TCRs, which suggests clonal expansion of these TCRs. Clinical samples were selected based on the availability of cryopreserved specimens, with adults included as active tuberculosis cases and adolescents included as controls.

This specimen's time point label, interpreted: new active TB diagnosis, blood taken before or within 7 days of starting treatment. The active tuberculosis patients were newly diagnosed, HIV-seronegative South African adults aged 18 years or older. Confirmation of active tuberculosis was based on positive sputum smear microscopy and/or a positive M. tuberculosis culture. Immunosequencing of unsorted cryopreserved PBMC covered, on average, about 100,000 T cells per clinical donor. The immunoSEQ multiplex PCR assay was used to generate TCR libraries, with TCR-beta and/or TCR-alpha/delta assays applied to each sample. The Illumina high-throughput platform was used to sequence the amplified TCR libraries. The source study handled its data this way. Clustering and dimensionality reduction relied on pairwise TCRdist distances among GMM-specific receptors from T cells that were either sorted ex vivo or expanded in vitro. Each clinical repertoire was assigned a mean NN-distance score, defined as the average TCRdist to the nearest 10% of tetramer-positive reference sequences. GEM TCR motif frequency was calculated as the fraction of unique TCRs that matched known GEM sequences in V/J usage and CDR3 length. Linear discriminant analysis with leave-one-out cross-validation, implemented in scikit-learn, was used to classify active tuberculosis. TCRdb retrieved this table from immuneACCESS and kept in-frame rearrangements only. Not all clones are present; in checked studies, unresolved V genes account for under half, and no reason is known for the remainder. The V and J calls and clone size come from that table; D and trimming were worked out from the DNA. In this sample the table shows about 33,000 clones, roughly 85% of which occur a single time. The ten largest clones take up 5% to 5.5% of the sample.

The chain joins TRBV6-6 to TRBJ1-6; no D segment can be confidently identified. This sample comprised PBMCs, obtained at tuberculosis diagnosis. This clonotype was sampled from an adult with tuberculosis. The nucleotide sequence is TGTGCCAGCAGTTACGTCACGGAGTATAATTCACCCCTCCACTTT. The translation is CASSYVTEYNSPLHF.